The clone carrying this TCR beta chain came up a few times. Its specificity is not known. The J segment lost 0 bases and the V segment lost 1 base, leaving 2 bases of the junction unmatched. The germline CDR1 and CDR2 sequences are LNHDA and SQIVND (reference sequence). This CDR3 is built from 15 residues. The cDNA had a unique molecular identifier and a template-switch universal primer site. TCRdb itself ran the 5' RACE reads through MiXCR, one entry per CDR3 protein. The sample carries about 240,000 distinct CDR3 sequences, roughly a tenth recorded once. This sample stems from a study of identical twins. Findings and caveats of the study: When twins shared out-of-frame alpha sequences, those sequences had excess low generation probability. In beta out-of-frame sequences, the excess sharing between twins was weaker.

The genes are TRBV19 and TRBJ2-7; 8 bases are a match to TRBD1. Material for sequencing was memory T cells sorted from blood. This clonotype originated in a man aged 50-60 years in good health. CDR3 DNA: TGTGCCAGTAGTATAGTGGGACAGGCCTCCTACGAGCAGTACTTC. This translates into CASSIVGQASYEQYF. Complete variable domain (other parts from reference TRBV19 and TRBJ2-7): DGGITQSPKYLFRKEGQNVTLSCEQNLNHDAMYWYRQDPGQGLRLIYYSQIVNDFQKGDIAEGYSVSREKKESFPLTVTSAQKNPTAFYLCASSIVGQASYEQYFGPGTRLTVT.